This T cell receptor (beta chain) was sequenced for a study of T cells in localized non-small cell lung cancer. This CDR3 contains 15 residues. Germline V gives CDR1 KGHSY, CDR2 FQNENV. With 1 base removed from V and 7 bases from J, the gap between germline ends came to 13 bases. Method: immunoSEQ multiplex PCR; TCRdb's copy keeps in-frame clones and lacks some. The sample comprises 25,000 to 35,000 clones, around 90% of which are singletons, and around 3% rests with the top ten. This clone was counted a few times. This sequence joins TRBV16 and TRBJ2-2, with no clear D. This receptor was obtained from a female donor of 60 years or more with stage I lung adenocarcinoma. Sequencing was performed on peripheral blood, taken before any cancer treatment. The CDR3 loop reads CASSQWSSQYGELFF. The CDR3 DNA reads TGTGCCAGCAGCCAATGGTCCAGTCAATACGGGGAGCTGTTTTTT.